Shown below are 22 T cell receptor beta chains from a single sample sequenced in a study of blood T cell repertoires in COVID-19. Measured with immunoSEQ multiplex PCR; TCRdb has only the in-frame clones, and not every one. The profile shows about 230,000 clones, around 92% of them singletons. Material: PBMCs or T cells enriched from blood (not recorded which). These receptors originate from a woman between 25 and 40 years old with acute COVID-19.

The chain carries TRBV5-5 and TRBJ1-6, with 9 positions matching TRBD1. V trimming: 5 bases; J trimming: 8 bases; junction bases outside the gene matches: 2. Germline CDR1 reads SGHKS; CDR2 reads YYEKEE (reference sequence). The CDR3 is 13 amino acids. This CDR3 is CASRWTGDSPLHF. CDR3 bases: TGTGCCAGCAGATGGACAGGGGATTCACCCCTCCACTTT.

V and J are TRBV7-3 and TRBJ2-1, with D tentatively TRBD1 (5 bases). Per germline, CDR1 SGHTA and CDR2 FQGTGA. Trimming stripped 6 bases from V and 4 bases from J, with 10 bases between. This CDR3 has 13 amino acids. Here the CDR3 reads CASSQGFYNEQFF. DNA for the CDR3: TGTGCCAGCAGTCAGGGTTTTTACAATGAGCAGTTCTTC.

The J gene is TRBJ2-7, the V gene TRBV15, with TRBD2 matching over 11 bases. Germline trimming cut 3 bases from V and 2 bases from J; bases unmatched to any gene: 3. The CDR3 is 15 residues long. Germline V gene data show CDR1 as LNHNV and CDR2 as YYDKDF (reference sequence). The CDR3 protein is CATSSSSGGPYEQYF. The CDR3 DNA reads as TGTGCCACCAGCAGTTCTAGCGGGGGGCCCTACGAGCAGTACTTC. The variable domain in full, completed from reference TRBV15 and TRBJ2-7, reads DAMVIQNPRYQVTQFGKPVTLSCSQTLNHNVMYWYQQKSSQAPKLLFHYYDKDFNNEADTPDNFQSRRPNTSFCFLDIRSPGLGDTAMYLCATSSSSGGPYEQYFGPGTRLTVT.

The chain combines TRBV11-2 with TRBJ2-1; D is perhaps TRBD1 (6 bases). CDR3 length equals 14 residues. Trimming shortened V by 3 bases and J by 4 bases, and 10 bases separated the two germline ends. Germline CDR1 is SGHAT and CDR2 is FQNNGV. The CDR3 DNA reads as TGTGCCAGCAGCTTTTCGGACAGTTACAATGAGCAGTTCTTC. It codes for CASSFSDSYNEQFF.

V and J are TRBV20-1 and TRBJ2-7; D gene ambiguous. Germline V gives CDR1 DFQATT, CDR2 SNEGSKA (reference sequence). V lost 0 bases, J lost 6 bases, and 6 bases lay in between. The CDR3 covers 11 residues. The CDR3 spells CSARDRSEQYF. As DNA, the CDR3 is TGCAGTGCTAGAGATAGGAGCGAGCAGTACTTC.

The chain couples TRBV27 to TRBJ1-4; 9 positions agree with TRBD1. J lost 8 bases, V lost 4 bases, and 11 bases had no gene match. This CDR3 spans 16 amino acids. The germline V gene encodes CDR1 MNHEY and CDR2 SMNVEV (reference sequence). The CDR3 spells CASSSHNRGPGEKLFF. The CDR3, as DNA: TGTGCCAGCAGTTCACATAACAGGGGGCCCGGAGAAAAACTGTTTTTT. Variable domain in full (rest from reference TRBV27 and TRBJ1-4): EAQVTQNPRYLITVTGKKLTVTCSQNMNHEYMSWYRQDPGLGLRQIYYSMNVEVTDKGDVPEGYKVSRKEKRNFPLILESPSPNQTSLYFCASSSHNRGPGEKLFFGSGTQLSVL.

The J gene is TRBJ1-2, the V gene TRBV4-3, with D possibly matching TRBD1 (6 bases). Germline V lookup: CDR1 LGHNA, CDR2 YSLEER. The CDR3 is 16 residues long. V lost 0 bases and J lost 7, with 18 bases in between. The CDR3 DNA is TGCGCCAGCAGCCAAGAACCCAACCGGGGGGCGAGTGGCTACACCTTC. This sequence encodes CASSQEPNRGASGYTF.

The rearrangement uses TRBV10-2 and TRBJ2-6, with D uncertain. V dropped 4 bases and J dropped 1 base, with 8 bases sitting between them. Germline CDR1 reads WSHSY; CDR2 reads SAAADI. This CDR3 spans 15 amino acids. The CDR3 DNA is TGCGCCAGCAGTGGCCACAGTTCTGGGGCCAACGTCCTGACTTTC. Protein product: CASSGHSSGANVLTF.

This clone appeared a few times. V and J are TRBV10-3 and TRBJ1-3, with a tentative D call TRBD1 (5 bases). The germline V and J ends were trimmed by 6 bases and 8 bases, with 11 bases remaining between them. Germline V lookup: CDR1 ENHRY, CDR2 SYGVKD. The CDR3 has 12 residues. CDR3 residues: CAIREGEDTIYF. CDR3 coding DNA: TGTGCCATCAGGGAAGGGGAGGACACCATATATTTT.

The V call is TRBV18, the J call TRBJ2-1; D is perhaps TRBD2 (5 bases). The germline V and J ends were trimmed by 6 bases and 8 bases, with 11 bases remaining between them. The CDR3 covers 12 residues. Germline CDR1 KGHSH, CDR2 LQKENI. The CDR3 DNA sequence: TGTGCCAGCTCTCTCTCGAGGGATGAGCAGTTCTTC. It specifies CASSLSRDEQFF.

The chain has TRBV29-1 and TRBJ1-2, with D unresolved. CDR3 length: 11 residues. Deletions cut 7 bases from V and 6 bases from J, with 12 bases between. The germline V gene has CDR1 SQVTM and CDR2 ANQGSEA. This CDR3 reads CSGGLADGYTF. In DNA, the CDR3 is TGCAGCGGAGGCTTGGCGGATGGCTACACCTTC.

V and J are TRBV7-9 and TRBJ1-2; possibly TRBD1 for D (6 bases). V shed 7 bases and J shed 8 bases, with 17 bases lying between them. Germline V gives CDR1 SEHNR, CDR2 FQNEAQ (reference sequence). This CDR3 is built from 13 residues. The CDR3 protein is CASILQGYEGYTF. The CDR3 DNA follows: TGTGCCAGCATCCTCCAGGGGTACGAAGGCTACACCTTC.

This rearrangement joins TRBV19 to TRBJ2-5, with 8 bases matching TRBD2. Germline CDR1 LNHDA, CDR2 SQIVND (reference sequence). CDR3 size: 16 residues. J lost 3 bases, V lost 5 bases, and 11 bases had no gene match. The CDR3 DNA reads as TGTGCCAGTAGTCCCCGGGGTAGCGGGGTAAAAGAGACCCAGTACTTC. Translation: CASSPRGSGVKETQYF.

The genes are TRBV28 and TRBJ1-4; TRBD1 agrees at 7 bases. This CDR3 is 17 amino acids long. CDR1 is MDHEN, CDR2 SYDVKM, per germline. V lost 5 bases and J lost 0; bases outside the gene matches: 9. CDR3 bases: TGTGCCAGCAGTCCCTGGTACAGGGGATCAACTAATGAAAAACTGTTTTTT. This sequence encodes CASSPWYRGSTNEKLFF.

The J gene is TRBJ2-7, the V gene TRBV9; possible D gene TRBD2, 5 bases. Trimming shortened V by 4 bases and J by 3 bases, and 17 bases separated the two germline ends. Germline CDR1 and CDR2: SGDLS and YYNGEE. The CDR3 runs to 15 residues. CDR3 DNA: TGTGCCAGCAGCACTCGTGGAGGTTCCGACTACGAGCAGTACTTC. This encodes CASSTRGGSDYEQYF.

The rearrangement links TRBV29-1 to TRBJ1-1, with D tentatively TRBD1 (5 bases). Germline CDR1 and CDR2: SQVTM and ANQGSEA. Trimming removed 6 bases from V and 1 base from J, with 15 bases in between. The CDR3 length is 14 residues. The CDR3 DNA follows: TGCAGCGTCCGTACAATCCAGGGGAACACTGAAGCTTTCTTT. As protein: CSVRTIQGNTEAFF.

The gene calls are TRBV5-4 and TRBJ2-3; TRBD2 matches 9 bases. The V and J ends lost 0 bases and 4 bases, in that order; junction bases with no gene match: 3. From germline, CDR1 is SGHNT and CDR2 YYREEE (reference sequence). This CDR3 is 15 amino acids long. DNA of the CDR3: TGTGCCAGCAGCTTGGGGCGGGGGGGCGCAGATACGCAGTATTTT. It encodes CASSLGRGGADTQYF.

V and J are TRBV7-9 and TRBJ1-4, with TRBD1 identical over 8 bases. CDR1 and CDR2 (germline): SEHNR, FQNEAQ (reference sequence). The CDR3 spans 14 residues. V lost 3 bases to trimming and J lost 8 bases; unmatched junction nucleotides: 5. CDR3 nucleotides: TGTGCCAGCAGCTTGACAGGGGTCGAAGAAAAACTGTTTTTT. Its protein is CASSLTGVEEKLFF.

The chain is built from TRBV5-8 and TRBJ1-4; 10 bases match TRBD1. With V trimmed by 1 base and J by 8 bases, 8 bases remained unmatched. CDR1 SGHTS and CDR2 YDEGEE come from the germline V gene. CDR3 length: 16 residues. CDR3 nucleotides: TGTGCCAGCAGCTTGTGGTCCGGGACAGGGGCGGAAAAACTGTTTTTT. It specifies CASSLWSGTGAEKLFF.

This clone was recorded only once. The chain couples TRBV5-1 to TRBJ2-7; the match to TRBD2 covers 11 bases. The CDR3 is 16 amino acids. CDR1 is SGHRS, CDR2 YFSETQ, per germline. V was pared by 4 bases and J by 5 bases, with 11 bases of the junction left unmatched. The DNA of the CDR3 is TGCGCCAGCAGCAGTCATAGCGGGGGGGCCAGGAACGAGCAGTACTTC. It codes for CASSSHSGGARNEQYF.

The count of this clone is one. The same CDR3 arises from other DNA sequences in this sample as well. The rearrangement links TRBV18 to TRBJ1-1; no reliable D call. The CDR3 loop spans 13 amino acids. V dropped 3 bases and J dropped 0 bases, with 5 bases sitting between them. CDR1 and CDR2 (germline): KGHSH, LQKENI. CDR3 DNA: TGTGCCAGCTCACCGGCGGTGAACACTGAAGCTTTCTTT. As protein: CASSPAVNTEAFF.

V and J are TRBV5-8 and TRBJ2-7; D uncertain. The CDR3 runs 13 residues. Germline CDR1 SGHTS, CDR2 YDEGEE. Trimming removed 0 bases at V and 1 base at J, with 5 bases between. Here the CDR3 DNA reads TGTGCCAGCAGCTTGGCAGCGTCCTACGAGCAGTACTTC. Its protein product is CASSLAASYEQYF.